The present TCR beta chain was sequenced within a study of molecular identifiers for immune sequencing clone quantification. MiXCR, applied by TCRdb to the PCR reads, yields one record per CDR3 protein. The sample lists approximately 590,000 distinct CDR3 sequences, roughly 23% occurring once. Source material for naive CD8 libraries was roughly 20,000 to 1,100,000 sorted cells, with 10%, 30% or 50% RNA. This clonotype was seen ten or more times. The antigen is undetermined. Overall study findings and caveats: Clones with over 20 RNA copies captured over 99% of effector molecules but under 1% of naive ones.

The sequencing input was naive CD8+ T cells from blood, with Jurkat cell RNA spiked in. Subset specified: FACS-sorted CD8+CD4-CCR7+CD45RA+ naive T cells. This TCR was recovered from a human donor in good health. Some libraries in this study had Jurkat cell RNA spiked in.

Here the CDR3 reads CASSQTPPSPASSYEQYF. The CDR3 DNA follows: TGTGCCAGCAGCCAAACCCCTCCGAGCCCGGCTAGCAGCTACGAGCAGTACTTC. The V and J genes are TRBV4-2 and TRBJ2-7; D might be TRBD2 (5 bases). The CDR3 has 18 amino acids. CDR1 and CDR2 from the germline V gene are LGHNA and YNFKEQ. Between the trimmed V and J ends, which lost 2 bases and 3 bases, there was a span of 23 bases.